This T cell receptor beta chain was found in a study of response to subunit inactivated influenza vaccine. Study observations and caveats: Each seasonal influenza vaccination recruits few new T cells, the authors suggested.

TCRdb re-analysed the RT-PCR reads in MiXCR, keeping a single row per CDR3 protein. The sample has hundreds of thousands of distinct CDR3 sequences, roughly 14% seen once. V was shortened by 2 bases and J by 3 bases, with 6 bases between the two germline ends. This CDR3 has 13 amino acids. Germline V CDR1 and CDR2: MGHRA, YSYEKL. This clonotype was picked up a small number of times. Its antigen is currently unknown. This clonotype was obtained from a man in his fifties who received an inactivated influenza vaccine. The gene calls are TRBV4-1 and TRBJ2-3, with D hard to call. This sample comprised PBMCs from blood, obtained 11 to 12 days after vaccination. CDR3 region: CASSQISTDTQYF. CDR3 DNA sequence: TGCGCCAGCAGCCAAATTTCAACAGATACGCAGTATTTT.